Included here is one TCR beta chain sequence, with context. The sample is drawn from a study of graft-versus-host responses after intestinal transplantation. General study results and limits: Early declines in HvG clones that occurred post-transplant were associated with peak circulating GvH clone levels.

The CDR3 is made up of 16 amino acids. Using immunoSEQ multiplex PCR, the repertoire was profiled, and TCRdb retains in-frame clones only, with some absent. The repertoire holds about 19,000 clones, with roughly a third as singletons. The sample in question was alloreactive CD4+ T cells from a mixed lymphocyte reaction culture, obtained before transplantation. Subset specified: CFSE-low proliferating T cells sorted from approximately 6-day pre-transplant mixed lymphocyte reaction (GvH or HvG direction). The sequence derives from a human patient who was an organ donor for intestinal transplantation. The chain joins TRBV21-1 to TRBJ2-7; the D call in the table, TRBD1, was not verified against the DNA. TRBV21-1 is a listed pseudogene. The CDR3 DNA reads as TGTGCCAGCAGCGGACACAGTGCTGGGGATACCTACGAGCAGTACTTC. Amino acid sequence: CASSGHSAGDTYEQYF.